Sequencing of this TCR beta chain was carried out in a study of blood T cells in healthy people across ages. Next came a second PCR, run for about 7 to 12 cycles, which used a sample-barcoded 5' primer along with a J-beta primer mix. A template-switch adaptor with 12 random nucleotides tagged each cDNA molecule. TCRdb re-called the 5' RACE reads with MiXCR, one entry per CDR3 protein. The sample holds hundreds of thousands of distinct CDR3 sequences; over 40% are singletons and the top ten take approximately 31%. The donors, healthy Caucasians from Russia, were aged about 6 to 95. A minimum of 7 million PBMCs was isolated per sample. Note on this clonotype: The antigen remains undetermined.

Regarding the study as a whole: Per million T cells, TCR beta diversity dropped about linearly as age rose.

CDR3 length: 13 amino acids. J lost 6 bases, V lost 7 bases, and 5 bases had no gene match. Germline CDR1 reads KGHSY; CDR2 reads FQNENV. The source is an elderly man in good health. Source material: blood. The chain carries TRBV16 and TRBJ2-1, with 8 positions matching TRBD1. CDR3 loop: CASTQGAGNEQFF. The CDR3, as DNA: TGTGCCAGCACTCAGGGGGCGGGCAATGAGCAGTTCTTC.